The rows below give T cell receptor beta chains drawn from one sample of a study of Ad26.COV2.S vaccination and SARS-CoV-2 variants. Generated by immunoSEQ multiplex PCR, the TCRdb table keeps only in-frame clones and is missing some. The table records approximately 480,000 clones, roughly 85% of them present only once. The sample here was peripheral blood, taken in a trial of Ad26.COV2.S vaccine versus placebo. All receptors derive from a person aged 18-60 years who received the Ad26.COV2.S COVID-19 vaccine or a placebo. Each CDR3 is given with its conserved first and last residue. D genes are given only for firm matches. Clone size appears in some rows only: once, few, many, or a class for an expanded clone.

J,size,length,V,D,DNA,CDR3
TRBJ2-7,-,12,TRBV5-1,-,TGCGCCAGCAGCCCGGCCTCCTACGAGCAGTACTTC,CASSPASYEQYF
TRBJ2-7,-,15,TRBV5-5,TRBD2,TGTGCCAGCAGCTCTCCCGGGACTAGTACCTACGAGCAGTACTTC,CASSSPGTSTYEQYF
TRBJ2-2,-,18,TRBV7-6,-,TGTGCCAGCAGCACCTCCTTATTTCAGCAGGGATTTTTCGGGGAGCTGTTTTTT,CASSTSLFQQGFFGELFF
TRBJ1-6,once,13,TRBV5-1,-,TGCGCCAGCAGCGAACGGGGGAATTCACCCCTCCACTTT,CASSERGNSPLHF
TRBJ1-2,-,14,TRBV2,-,TGTGCCAGCAGTCGGCCGGGACGGAATAGTGGCTACACCTTC,CASSRPGRNSGYTF
TRBJ1-2,-,15,TRBV2,TRBD1,TGTGCCAGCAGTTCCTTCGGGGAGGGGGCAAAAGGCTACACCTTC,CASSSFGEGAKGYTF
TRBJ2-1,once,13,TRBV9,-,TGTGCCAGCAGCGAGGGCGCCTACAATGAGCAGTTCTTC,CASSEGAYNEQFF
TRBJ1-4,-,15,TRBV15,-,TGTGCCACCACCCTGATGGGGGACCCGAATGAAAAACTGTTTTTT,CATTLMGDPNEKLFF
TRBJ2-7,-,14,TRBV5-1,TRBD2,TGCGCCAGCAGCTTGGCGGGAGGTTTCCACGAGCAGTACTTC,CASSLAGGFHEQYF
TRBJ1-5,-,15,TRBV5-8,-,TGTGCCAGCAGCTCGGGACGGCGCGGCAATCAGCCCCAGCATTTT,CASSSGRRGNQPQHF
TRBJ1-4,once,15,TRBV11-2,-,TGTGCCAGCAGCTTAGATGAGGGAGGTGCTGAAAAACTGTTTTTT,CASSLDEGGAEKLFF
TRBJ1-2,-,15,TRBV5-4,-,TGTGCCAGCAGCCCCAGCCCAGGGATGATGGGTGGCTACACCTTC,CASSPSPGMMGGYTF
TRBJ2-1,many,17,TRBV11-3,TRBD1,TGTGCCAGCAGCTTAGGATCCGGGACAGGGAGTTACAATGAGCAGTTCTTC,CASSLGSGTGSYNEQFF
TRBJ1-2,-,14,TRBV9,-,TGTGCCAGCAGCGTAGCTTCGGCAGACTATGGCTACACCTTC,CASSVASADYGYTF
TRBJ2-1,-,12,TRBV27,-,TGTGCCAGCTCCCTAGGGAACAATGAGCAGTTCTTC,CASSLGNNEQFF
TRBJ2-5,-,15,TRBV11-3,TRBD2,TGTGCCAGCAGCTTTAGCGGGAGGGAGTCAGAGACCCAGTACTTC,CASSFSGRESETQYF
TRBJ1-1,-,15,TRBV27,-,TGTGCCAGCCGATTTTCGGGGGGCCAGAACACTGAAGCTTTCTTT,CASRFSGGQNTEAFF
TRBJ1-1,-,11,TRBV27,-,TGTGCCAGCAGTACAGGCGCTGAAGCTTTCTTT,CASSTGAEAFF
TRBJ1-5,-,13,TRBV6-5,-,TGTGCCAGCAGTTACGCCAGGGGTCAGCCCCAGCATTTT,CASSYARGQPQHF
TRBJ1-1,-,15,TRBV3-1/TRBV3-2,-,TGTGCCAGCAGCCAAGAGGGGCTACCGAACACTGAAGCTTTCTTT,CASSQEGLPNTEAFF
TRBJ2-5,few,13,TRBV5-1,-,TGCGCCAGCAGCTTGGTCGGGAAAGAGACCCAGTACTTC,CASSLVGKETQYF
TRBJ2-5,-,15,TRBV27,TRBD1,TGTGCCAGCAGTTTAACAAGGACAGGGGGGAGGACCCAGTACTTC,CASSLTRTGGRTQYF
TRBJ2-7,-,15,TRBV5-1,TRBD1,TGCGCCAGCAGCTTGGAGGGCAGGGGGAGCTACGAGCAGTACTTC,CASSLEGRGSYEQYF
TRBJ1-1,few,15,TRBV10-3,-,TGTGCCATCAGTGAGTCGTGGGGGGCAAACACTGAAGCTTTCTTT,CAISESWGANTEAFF
TRBJ1-5,-,15,TRBV27,TRBD1,TGTGCCAGCAGCCGGGGACAGGGCCTGTTCCAGCCCCAGCATTTT,CASSRGQGLFQPQHF
TRBJ2-7,-,18,TRBV4-3,TRBD2,TGCGCCAGCAGCCAAAGACTAGCGGGAGGTCGAATCTCCTACGAGCAGTACTTC,CASSQRLAGGRISYEQYF
TRBJ2-1,-,16,TRBV30,-,TGTGCCTGGAGTCCCCGCGCGGGCCGCTCCTACAATGAGCAGTTCTTC,CAWSPRAGRSYNEQFF
TRBJ2-1,-,12,TRBV9,-,TGTGCCAGCAGCGTCGGCAACGATGAGCAGTTCTTC,CASSVGNDEQFF
TRBJ2-7,-,16,TRBV5-1,TRBD2,TGCGCCAGCAGCTTTGGGGACTACAATTCCAATTACGAGCAGTACTTC,CASSFGDYNSNYEQYF
TRBJ1-5,once,12,TRBV28,-,TGTGCCAGCAGTTTATTTTCCTCTAGTCAGCATTTT,CASSLFSSSQHF
TRBJ1-2,-,13,TRBV28,-,TGTGCCAGCAAAGTGGAGGTGGGGTTTGGCTACACCTTC,CASKVEVGFGYTF
TRBJ1-5,-,12,TRBV10-3,-,TGTGCCATCAAGAGTGGCAATCAGCCCCAGCATTTT,CAIKSGNQPQHF
TRBJ2-5,-,15,TRBV24-1,-,TGTGCCACCAGTGAGGCGGTAGGGGAACAAGAGACCCAGTACTTC,CATSEAVGEQETQYF
TRBJ2-7,-,15,TRBV9,-,TGTGCCAGCAGCGTAATCGCCATGCCTATCCACGAGCAGTACTTC,CASSVIAMPIHEQYF
TRBJ1-1,-,22,TRBV28,-,TGTGCCAGCAGTTTCTTACGAGACAGGTTTGGCCCGATGAACAGCCTGAACACTGAAGCTTTCTTT,CASSFLRDRFGPMNSLNTEAFF
TRBJ2-1,-,17,TRBV18,TRBD2,TGTGCCAGCTCACCACGGGCTAGCGGGTCCTCCTACAATGAGCAGTTCTTC,CASSPRASGSSYNEQFF
TRBJ2-1,-,16,TRBV4-2,-,TGTGCCAGCAGCCAAGAGTCAGCGGGACACTACAATGAGCAGTTCTTC,CASSQESAGHYNEQFF
TRBJ2-2,-,14,TRBV7-3,TRBD1,TGTGCCAGCAGCCGACAGGGAAGCACCGGGGAGCTGTTTTTT,CASSRQGSTGELFF
TRBJ2-7,-,14,TRBV4-1,-,TGCGCCAGCAGCCAGGGCAGCCTGGGGTACGAGCAGTACTTC,CASSQGSLGYEQYF
TRBJ1-4,once,15,TRBV9,TRBD1,TGTGCCAGCAGCTTTACCGGGACAGGCTCCGAAAAACTGTTTTTT,CASSFTGTGSEKLFF
TRBJ2-5,-,16,TRBV5-5,TRBD2,TGTGCCAGCAGCCCGACGGGTGGGACTAGCTTGGAGACCCAGTACTTC,CASSPTGGTSLETQYF
TRBJ1-1,few,14,TRBV7-9,TRBD1,TGTGCCAGCAGCTGGACAGGGAGGAGGACTGAAGCTTTCTTT,CASSWTGRRTEAFF
TRBJ2-2,-,13,TRBV27,-,TGTGCCAGCAGTTTTTGGTCCACCGGGGAGCTGTTTTTT,CASSFWSTGELFF
TRBJ2-2,-,16,TRBV4-3,TRBD2,TGCGCCAGCAGCCAAGAATTGCGACTAGCAACCGGGGAGCTGTTTTTT,CASSQELRLATGELFF
TRBJ2-1,-,13,TRBV6-2/TRBV6-3,-,TGTGCCAGCAGCCGTCTAGCGTCCAATGAGCAGTTCTTC,CASSRLASNEQFF
TRBJ2-5,-,14,TRBV28,TRBD2,TGTGCCAGCAGTTCGGGACTACGCGGGGAGACCCAGTACTTC,CASSSGLRGETQYF
TRBJ1-6,once,12,TRBV6-5,TRBD1,TGTGCCAGCAGCCGACAGGGGTCACCCCTCCACTTT,CASSRQGSPLHF
TRBJ2-7,-,14,TRBV7-6,-,TGTGCCAGCAGCCCACCCGGGACTCCCTACGAGCAGTACTTC,CASSPPGTPYEQYF
TRBJ1-4,-,15,TRBV25-1,-,TGTGCCAGCAGTGCCCGATCGACAGTTAATGAAAAACTGTTTTTT,CASSARSTVNEKLFF
TRBJ2-7,-,16,TRBV19,TRBD1,TGTGCCAGTACCGGGGACAGAACGGCCGCTTCCTACGAGCAGTACTTC,CASTGDRTAASYEQYF
TRBJ1-2,-,14,TRBV28,TRBD1,TGTGCCAGCAGCCCCAGGGGGCTGTCGTATGGCTACACCTTC,CASSPRGLSYGYTF
TRBJ2-5,once,15,TRBV18,TRBD1,TGTGCCAGCTCAAAGCAGACAGGGTGGGAAGAGACCCAGTACTTC,CASSKQTGWEETQYF
TRBJ1-2,once,14,TRBV2,-,TGTGCCAGCAGTGAAGCCAGCTTAAACTATGGCTACACCTTC,CASSEASLNYGYTF
TRBJ1-1,-,16,TRBV6-6,TRBD1,TGTGCCAGCACCGACCCCCCCAGGGGGCGGAACACTGAAGCTTTCTTT,CASTDPPRGRNTEAFF
TRBJ1-2,few,14,TRBV6-5,TRBD1,TGTGCCAGCAGACTATCAGGGGGCGCAGATGGCTACACCTTC,CASRLSGGADGYTF